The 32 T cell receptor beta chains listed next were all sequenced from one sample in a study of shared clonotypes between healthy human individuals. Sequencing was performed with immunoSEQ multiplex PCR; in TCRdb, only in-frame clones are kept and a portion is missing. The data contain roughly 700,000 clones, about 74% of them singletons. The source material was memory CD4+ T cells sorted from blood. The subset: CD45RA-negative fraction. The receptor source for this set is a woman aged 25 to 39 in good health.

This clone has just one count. DNA of the CDR3: TGCGCCAGCAGCCAAGGGATAGGGTCGTTCTACGAGCAGTACTTC. Protein sequence: CASSQGIGSFYEQYF. The V call is TRBV4-1, the J call TRBJ2-7; D remains unclear. Looked up from germline, CDR1 is MGHRA and CDR2 is YSYEKL. V was trimmed by 1 base and J by 3 bases, leaving 13 bases between them. CDR3 length: 15 amino acids.

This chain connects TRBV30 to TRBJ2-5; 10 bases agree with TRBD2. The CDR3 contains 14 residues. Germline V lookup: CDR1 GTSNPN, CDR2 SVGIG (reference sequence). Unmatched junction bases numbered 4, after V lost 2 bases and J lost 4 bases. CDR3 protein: CAWSRLAGVETQYF. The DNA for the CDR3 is TGTGCCTGGAGTCGCCTAGCGGGAGTAGAGACCCAGTACTTC. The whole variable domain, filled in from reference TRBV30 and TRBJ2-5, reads SQTIHQWPATLVQPVGSPLSLECTVEGTSNPNLYWYRQAAGRGLQLLFYSVGIGQISSEVPQNLSASRPQDRQFILSSKKLLLSDSGFYLCAWSRLAGVETQYFGPGTRLLVL.

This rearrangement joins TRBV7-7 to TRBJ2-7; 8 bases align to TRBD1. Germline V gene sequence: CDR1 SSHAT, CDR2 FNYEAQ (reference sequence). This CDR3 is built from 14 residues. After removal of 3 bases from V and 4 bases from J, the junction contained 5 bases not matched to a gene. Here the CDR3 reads CASSLKTGEYEQYF. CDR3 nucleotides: TGTGCCAGCAGCTTGAAGACAGGGGAGTACGAGCAGTACTTC.

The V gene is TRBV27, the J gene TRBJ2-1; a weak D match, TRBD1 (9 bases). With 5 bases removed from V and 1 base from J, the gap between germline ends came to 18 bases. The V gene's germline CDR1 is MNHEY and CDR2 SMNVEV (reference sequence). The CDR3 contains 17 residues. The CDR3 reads CASSPGGGTGSYNEQFF. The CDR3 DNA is TGTGCCAGCAGTCCCGGGGGGGGGACAGGGTCCTACAATGAGCAGTTCTTC.

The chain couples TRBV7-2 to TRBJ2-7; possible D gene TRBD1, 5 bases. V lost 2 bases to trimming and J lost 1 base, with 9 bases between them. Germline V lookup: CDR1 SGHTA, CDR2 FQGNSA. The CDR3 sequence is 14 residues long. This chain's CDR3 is CASSLSQVSYEQYF. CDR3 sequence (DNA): TGTGCCAGCAGCTTATCACAGGTATCCTACGAGCAGTACTTC.

The CDR3 nucleotides are TGCGCCAGCAGTGAGAGACTAGCGGGCGACGTAGCCAAAAACATTCAGTACTTC. Protein sequence: CASSERLAGDVAKNIQYF. V is TRBV10-2 and J is TRBJ2-4; 10 bases match TRBD2. The CDR3 runs to 18 residues. V was pared by 2 bases and J by 0 bases, with 7 bases of the junction left unmatched. CDR1 and CDR2 (germline): WSHSY, SAAADI.

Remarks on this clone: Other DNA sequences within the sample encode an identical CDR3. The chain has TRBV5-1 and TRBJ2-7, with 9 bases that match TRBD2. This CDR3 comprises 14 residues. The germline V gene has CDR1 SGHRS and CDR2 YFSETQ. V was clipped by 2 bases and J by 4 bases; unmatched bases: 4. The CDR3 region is CASSLAGGSYEQYF. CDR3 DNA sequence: TGCGCCAGCAGCTTAGCGGGAGGTTCTTACGAGCAGTACTTC.

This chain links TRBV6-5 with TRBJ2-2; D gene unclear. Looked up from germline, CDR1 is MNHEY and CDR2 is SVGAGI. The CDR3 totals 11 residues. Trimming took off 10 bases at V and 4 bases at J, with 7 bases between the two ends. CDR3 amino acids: CATLGTGELFF. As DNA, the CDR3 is TGTGCCACCTTGGGCACCGGGGAGCTGTTTTTT.

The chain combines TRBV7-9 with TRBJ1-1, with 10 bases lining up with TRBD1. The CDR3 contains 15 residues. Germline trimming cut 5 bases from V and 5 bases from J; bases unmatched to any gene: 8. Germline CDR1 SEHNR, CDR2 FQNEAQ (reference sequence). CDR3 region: CASSLRTGGETEAFF. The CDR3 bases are TGTGCCAGCAGCCTACGGACAGGGGGAGAGACTGAAGCTTTCTTT.

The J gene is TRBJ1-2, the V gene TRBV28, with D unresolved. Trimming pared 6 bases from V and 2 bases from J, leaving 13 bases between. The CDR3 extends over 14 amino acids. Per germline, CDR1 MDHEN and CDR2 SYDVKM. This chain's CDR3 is CASRVGRKNYGYTF. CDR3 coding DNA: TGTGCCAGCAGGGTTGGTCGGAAAAACTATGGCTACACCTTC.

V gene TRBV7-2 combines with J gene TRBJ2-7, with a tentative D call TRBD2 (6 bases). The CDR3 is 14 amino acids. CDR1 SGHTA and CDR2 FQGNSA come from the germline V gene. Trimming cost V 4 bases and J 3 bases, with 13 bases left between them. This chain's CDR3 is CASSYREPFYEQYF. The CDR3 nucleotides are TGTGCCAGCAGCTACCGGGAGCCCTTCTACGAGCAGTACTTC.

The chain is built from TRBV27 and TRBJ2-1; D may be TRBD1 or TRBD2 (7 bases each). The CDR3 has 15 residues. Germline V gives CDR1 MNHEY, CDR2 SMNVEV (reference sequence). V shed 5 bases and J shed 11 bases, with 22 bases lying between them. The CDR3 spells CASSPMLGEGAKQFF. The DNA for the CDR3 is TGTGCCAGCAGTCCCATGCTCGGGGAGGGGGCTAAGCAGTTCTTC.

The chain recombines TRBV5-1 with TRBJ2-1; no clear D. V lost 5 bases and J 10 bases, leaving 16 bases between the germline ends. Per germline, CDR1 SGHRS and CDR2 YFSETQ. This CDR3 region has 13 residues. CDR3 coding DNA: TGCGCCAGCAGTCTTGGATTAACGAACGAGCAGTTCTTC. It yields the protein CASSLGLTNEQFF.

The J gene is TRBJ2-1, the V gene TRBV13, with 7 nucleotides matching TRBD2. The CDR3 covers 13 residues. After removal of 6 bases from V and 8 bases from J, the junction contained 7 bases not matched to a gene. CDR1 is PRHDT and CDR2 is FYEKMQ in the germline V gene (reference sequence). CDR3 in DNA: TGTGCCAGCAGTCCGACTAGCATTCATGAGCAGTTCTTC. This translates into CASSPTSIHEQFF.

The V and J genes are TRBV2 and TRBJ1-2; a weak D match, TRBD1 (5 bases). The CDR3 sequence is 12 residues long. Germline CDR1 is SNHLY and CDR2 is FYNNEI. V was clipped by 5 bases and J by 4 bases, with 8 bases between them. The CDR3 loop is CASSQQAYGYTF. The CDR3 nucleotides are TGTGCCAGCAGTCAACAGGCCTATGGCTACACCTTC. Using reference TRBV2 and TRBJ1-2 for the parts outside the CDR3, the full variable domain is EPEVTQTPSHQVTQMGQEVILRCVPISNHLYFYWYRQILGQKVEFLVSFYNNEISEKSEIFDDQFSVERPDGSNFTLKIRSTKLEDSAMYFCASSQQAYGYTFGSGTRLTVV.

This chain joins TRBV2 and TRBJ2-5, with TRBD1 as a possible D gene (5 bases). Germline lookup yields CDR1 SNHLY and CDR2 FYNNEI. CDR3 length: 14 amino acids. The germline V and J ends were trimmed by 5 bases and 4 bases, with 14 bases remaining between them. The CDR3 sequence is CASSPVGRRETQYF. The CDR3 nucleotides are TGTGCCAGCAGTCCCGTGGGGCGTAGAGAGACCCAGTACTTC.

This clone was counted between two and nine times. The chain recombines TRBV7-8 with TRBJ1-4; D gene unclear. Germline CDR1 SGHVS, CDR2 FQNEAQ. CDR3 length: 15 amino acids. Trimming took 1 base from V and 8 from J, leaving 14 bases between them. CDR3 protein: CASSLVGPSREKLFF. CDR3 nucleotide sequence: TGTGCCAGCAGCTTAGTTGGTCCCAGCAGGGAAAAACTGTTTTTT.

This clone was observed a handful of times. DNA of the CDR3: TGTGCCAGCAGCGTAGAAGGTAACGGCCGCACAGATACGCAGTATTTT. Residues: CASSVEGNGRTDTQYF. J is TRBJ2-3 and V is TRBV9; D ambiguous. There are 16 residues in the CDR3. CDR1 SGDLS and CDR2 YYNGEE come from the germline V gene. The V gene lost 0 bases and the J gene lost 1 base, with 12 bases spanning the gap.

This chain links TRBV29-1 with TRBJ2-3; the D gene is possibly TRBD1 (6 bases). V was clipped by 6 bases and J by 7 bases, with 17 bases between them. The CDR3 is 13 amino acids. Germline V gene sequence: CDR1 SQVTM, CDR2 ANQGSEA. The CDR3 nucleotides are TGCAGCGTCGCCTGGGACACAGGAAATACGCAGTATTTT. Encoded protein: CSVAWDTGNTQYF.

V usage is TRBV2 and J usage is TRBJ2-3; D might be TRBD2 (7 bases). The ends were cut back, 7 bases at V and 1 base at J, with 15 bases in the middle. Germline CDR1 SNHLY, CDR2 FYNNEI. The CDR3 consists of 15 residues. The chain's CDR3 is CASTVGGGGTDTQYF. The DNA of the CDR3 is TGTGCCAGCACAGTAGGGGGAGGGGGCACAGATACGCAGTATTTT.

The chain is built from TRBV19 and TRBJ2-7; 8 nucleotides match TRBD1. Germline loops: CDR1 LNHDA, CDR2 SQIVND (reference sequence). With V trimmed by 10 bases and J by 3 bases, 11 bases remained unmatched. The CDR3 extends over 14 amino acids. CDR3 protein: CATKGQGLYYEQYF. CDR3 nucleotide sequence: TGTGCCACCAAAGGACAGGGCTTATACTACGAGCAGTACTTC.

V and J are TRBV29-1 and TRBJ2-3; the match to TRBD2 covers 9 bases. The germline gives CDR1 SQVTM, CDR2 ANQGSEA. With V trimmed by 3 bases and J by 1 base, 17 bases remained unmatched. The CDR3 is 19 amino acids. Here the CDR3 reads CSVEASGTDPLPGTDTQYF. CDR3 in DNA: TGCAGCGTTGAGGCTAGCGGGACGGACCCGTTGCCAGGCACAGATACGCAGTATTTT.

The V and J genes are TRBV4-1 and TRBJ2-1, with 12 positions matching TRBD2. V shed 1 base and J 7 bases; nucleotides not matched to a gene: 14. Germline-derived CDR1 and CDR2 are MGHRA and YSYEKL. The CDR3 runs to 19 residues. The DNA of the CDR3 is TGCGCCAGCAGCCAAGTCGGACCACTGACTAGCGGGAGAGGGAATGAGCAGTTCTTC. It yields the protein CASSQVGPLTSGRGNEQFF.

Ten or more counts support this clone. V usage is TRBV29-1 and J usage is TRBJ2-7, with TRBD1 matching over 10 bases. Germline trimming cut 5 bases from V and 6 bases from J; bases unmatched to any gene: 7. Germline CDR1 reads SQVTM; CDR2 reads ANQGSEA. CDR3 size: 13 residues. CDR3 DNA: TGCAGCGTTCCGGGAGGGGACAGGGGCGAGCAGTACTTC. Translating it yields CSVPGGDRGEQYF.

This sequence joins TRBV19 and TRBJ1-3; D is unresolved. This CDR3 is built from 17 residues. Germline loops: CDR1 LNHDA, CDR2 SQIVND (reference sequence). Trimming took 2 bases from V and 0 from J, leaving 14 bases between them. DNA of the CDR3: TGTGCCAGTAGTATATCTAACGGAGCAGGCTCTGGAAACACCATATATTTT. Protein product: CASSISNGAGSGNTIYF.

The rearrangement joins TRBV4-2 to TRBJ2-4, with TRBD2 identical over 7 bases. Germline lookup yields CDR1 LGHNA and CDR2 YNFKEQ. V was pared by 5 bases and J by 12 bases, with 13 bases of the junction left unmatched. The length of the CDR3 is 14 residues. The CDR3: CASSGGRTGGDQYF. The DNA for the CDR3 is TGTGCCAGCAGCGGCGGACGGACGGGAGGCGATCAGTACTTC.

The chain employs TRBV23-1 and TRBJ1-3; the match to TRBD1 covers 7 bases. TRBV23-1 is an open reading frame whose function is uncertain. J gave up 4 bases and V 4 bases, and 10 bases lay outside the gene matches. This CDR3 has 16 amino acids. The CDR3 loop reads CASSLEGGIAGNTIYF. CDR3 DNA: TGCGCCAGCAGTCTGGAAGGGGGCATTGCCGGAAACACCATATATTTT.

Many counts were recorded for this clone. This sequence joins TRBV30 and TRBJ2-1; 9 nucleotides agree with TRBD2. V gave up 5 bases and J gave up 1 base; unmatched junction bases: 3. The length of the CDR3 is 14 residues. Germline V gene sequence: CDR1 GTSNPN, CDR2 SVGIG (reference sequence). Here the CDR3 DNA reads TGTGCCTGGGGAGCGGGAGGTTCCTACAATGAGCAGTTCTTC. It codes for CAWGAGGSYNEQFF. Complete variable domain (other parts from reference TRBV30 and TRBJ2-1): SQTIHQWPATLVQPVGSPLSLECTVEGTSNPNLYWYRQAAGRGLQLLFYSVGIGQISSEVPQNLSASRPQDRQFILSSKKLLLSDSGFYLCAWGAGGSYNEQFFGPGTRLTVL.

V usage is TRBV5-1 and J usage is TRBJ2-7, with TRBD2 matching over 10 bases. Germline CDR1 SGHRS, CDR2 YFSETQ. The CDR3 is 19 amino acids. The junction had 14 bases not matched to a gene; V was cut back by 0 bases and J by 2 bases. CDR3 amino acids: CASSLALSSGSFGAYEQYF. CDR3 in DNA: TGCGCCAGCAGCTTGGCTTTGTCTAGCGGGAGTTTTGGTGCCTACGAGCAGTACTTC. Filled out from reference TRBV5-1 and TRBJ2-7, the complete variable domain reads KAGVTQTPRYLIKTRGQQVTLSCSPISGHRSVSWYQQTPGQGLQFLFEYFSETQRNKGNFPGRFSGRQFSNSRSEMNVSTLELGDSALYLCASSLALSSGSFGAYEQYFGPGTRLTVT.

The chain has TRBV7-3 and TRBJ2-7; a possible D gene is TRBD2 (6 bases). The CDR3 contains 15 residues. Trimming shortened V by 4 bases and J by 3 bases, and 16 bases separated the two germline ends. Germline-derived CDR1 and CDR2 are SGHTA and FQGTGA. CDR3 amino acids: CASSYSRDSLYEQYF. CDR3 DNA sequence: TGTGCCAGCAGCTATTCCCGGGACTCCCTCTACGAGCAGTACTTC.

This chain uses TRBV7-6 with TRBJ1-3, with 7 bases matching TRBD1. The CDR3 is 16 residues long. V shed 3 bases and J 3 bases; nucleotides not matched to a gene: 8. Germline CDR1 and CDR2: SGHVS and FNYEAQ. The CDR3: CASSFGQARGGNTIYF. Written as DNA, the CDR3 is TGTGCCAGCAGCTTCGGACAGGCCCGTGGTGGAAACACCATATATTTT.

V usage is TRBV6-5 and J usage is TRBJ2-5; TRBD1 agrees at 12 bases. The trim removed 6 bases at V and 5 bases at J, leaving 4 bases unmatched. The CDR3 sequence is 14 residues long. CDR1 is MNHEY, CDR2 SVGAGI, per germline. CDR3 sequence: CASRRDRGLETQYF. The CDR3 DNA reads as TGTGCCAGCAGACGGGACAGGGGGCTGGAGACCCAGTACTTC.